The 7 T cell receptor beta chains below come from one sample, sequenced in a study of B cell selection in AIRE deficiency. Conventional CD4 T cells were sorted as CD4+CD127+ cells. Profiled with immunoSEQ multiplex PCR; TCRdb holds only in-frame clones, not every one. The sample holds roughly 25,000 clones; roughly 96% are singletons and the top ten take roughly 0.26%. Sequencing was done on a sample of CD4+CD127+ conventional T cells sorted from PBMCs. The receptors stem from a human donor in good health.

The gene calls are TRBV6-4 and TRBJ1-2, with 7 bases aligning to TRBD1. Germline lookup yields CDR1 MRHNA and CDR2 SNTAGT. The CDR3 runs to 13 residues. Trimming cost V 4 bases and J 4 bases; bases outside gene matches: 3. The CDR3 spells CASSVGTAYGYTF. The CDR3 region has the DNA TGTGCCAGCAGTGTGGGGACAGCCTATGGCTACACCTTC.

The CDR3: CASSPGATNEKLFF. CDR3 sequence (DNA): TGTGCCAGCAGCCCGGGAGCAACTAATGAAAAACTGTTTTTT. The chain is built from TRBV5-5 and TRBJ1-4; D gene ambiguous. Trimming stripped 4 bases from V and 0 bases from J, with 7 bases between. CDR3 length: 14 amino acids. CDR1 and CDR2 (germline): SGHKS, YYEKEE (reference sequence).

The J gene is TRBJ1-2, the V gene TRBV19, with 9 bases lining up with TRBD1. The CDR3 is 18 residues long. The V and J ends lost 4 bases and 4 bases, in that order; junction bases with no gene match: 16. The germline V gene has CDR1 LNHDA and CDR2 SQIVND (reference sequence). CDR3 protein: CASSRPPTGTGHGYGYTF. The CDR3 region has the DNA TGTGCCAGTAGTAGACCACCGACCGGGACAGGGCATGGCTATGGCTACACCTTC. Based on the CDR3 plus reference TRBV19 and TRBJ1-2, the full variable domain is DGGITQSPKYLFRKEGQNVTLSCEQNLNHDAMYWYRQDPGQGLRLIYYSQIVNDFQKGDIAEGYSVSREKKESFPLTVTSAQKNPTAFYLCASSRPPTGTGHGYGYTFGSGTRLTVV.

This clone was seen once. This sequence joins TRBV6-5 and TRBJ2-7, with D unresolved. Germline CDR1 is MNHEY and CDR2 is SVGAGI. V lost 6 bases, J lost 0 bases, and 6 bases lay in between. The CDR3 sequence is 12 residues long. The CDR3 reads CASSRSSYEQYF. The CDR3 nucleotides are TGTGCCAGCAGCCGAAGCTCCTACGAGCAGTACTTC.

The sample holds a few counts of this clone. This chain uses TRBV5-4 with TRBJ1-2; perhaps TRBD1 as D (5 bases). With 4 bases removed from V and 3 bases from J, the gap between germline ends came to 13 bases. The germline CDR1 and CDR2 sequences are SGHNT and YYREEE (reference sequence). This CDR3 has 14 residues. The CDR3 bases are TGTGCCAGCAGCCTGGGACCGCAGGACTATGGCTACACCTTC. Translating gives CASSLGPQDYGYTF.

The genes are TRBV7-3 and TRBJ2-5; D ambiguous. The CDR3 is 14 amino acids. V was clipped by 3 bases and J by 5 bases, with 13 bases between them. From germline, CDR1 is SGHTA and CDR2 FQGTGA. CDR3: CASSLAARPETQYF. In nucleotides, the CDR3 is TGTGCCAGCAGCTTGGCTGCCCGCCCCGAGACCCAGTACTTC.

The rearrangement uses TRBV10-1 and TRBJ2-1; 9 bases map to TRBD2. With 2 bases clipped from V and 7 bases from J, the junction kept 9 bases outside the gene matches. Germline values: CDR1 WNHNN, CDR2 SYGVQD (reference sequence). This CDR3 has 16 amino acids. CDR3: CASSETRLAELNEQFF. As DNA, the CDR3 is TGCGCCAGCAGTGAGACGAGACTAGCGGAATTGAATGAGCAGTTCTTC.